The 17 T cell receptor beta chains below all came from one sample that was sequenced in a study of blood T cell repertoires in COVID-19. Libraries were prepared by immunoSEQ multiplex PCR; TCRdb keeps only in-frame clonotypes and omits some of them. The sample holds around 130,000 clones; around four fifths are singletons and the top ten take roughly 2.3%. The specimen was PBMCs or T cells enriched from blood (not recorded which). Receptors were obtained from a man aged 40-50 years with acute COVID-19.

The chain recombines TRBV2 with TRBJ2-5, with D unclear. The CDR3 consists of 12 residues. CDR1 is SNHLY, CDR2 FYNNEI, per germline. V was pared by 4 bases and J by 3 bases, with 6 bases between. CDR3 amino acids: CASSVGEETQYF. The CDR3 region has the DNA TGTGCCAGCAGTGTCGGTGAAGAGACCCAGTACTTC.

The rearrangement uses TRBV11-2 and TRBJ1-2, with TRBD1 as a possible D gene (5 bases). V was clipped by 4 bases and J by 2 bases, with 8 bases between them. The CDR3 length is 13 residues. CDR1 and CDR2 (germline): SGHAT, FQNNGV. CDR3 DNA: TGTGCCAGCAGCTCTTACAGGAACTATGGCTACACCTTC. Encoded protein: CASSSYRNYGYTF.

This chain links TRBV19 with TRBJ1-1; D perhaps matches TRBD1 (5 bases). The ends were cut back, 5 bases at V and 1 base at J, with 8 bases in the middle. CDR3 length: 13 residues. Germline CDR1 and CDR2: LNHDA and SQIVND (reference sequence). CDR3 DNA sequence: TGTGCCAGTAGTTTCCAGGGGAACACTGAAGCTTTCTTT. It is translated as CASSFQGNTEAFF. Together with reference TRBV19 and TRBJ1-1, the CDR3 gives the full variable domain: DGGITQSPKYLFRKEGQNVTLSCEQNLNHDAMYWYRQDPGQGLRLIYYSQIVNDFQKGDIAEGYSVSREKKESFPLTVTSAQKNPTAFYLCASSFQGNTEAFFGQGTRLTVV.

The chain couples TRBV9 to TRBJ2-1; unclear D gene. This CDR3 is 15 amino acids long. Per the germline V gene, CDR1 is SGDLS and CDR2 is YYNGEE. The V and J ends lost 0 bases and 4 bases respectively, with 11 bases between them. CDR3 coding DNA: TGTGCCAGCAGCGTAGCTACGCACAGTTACAATGAGCAGTTCTTC. This gives the protein CASSVATHSYNEQFF.

J is TRBJ1-5 and V is TRBV30; 12 bases are shared with TRBD1. This CDR3 comprises 15 residues. V lost 3 bases to trimming and J lost 6 bases; unmatched junction nucleotides: 6. Germline loops: CDR1 GTSNPN, CDR2 SVGIG (reference sequence). CDR3 region: CAWSEGQGAFQPQHF. CDR3 in DNA: TGTGCCTGGAGCGAGGGACAGGGGGCTTTTCAGCCCCAGCATTTT. The full variable domain, rest sourced from reference TRBV30 and TRBJ1-5, is SQTIHQWPATLVQPVGSPLSLECTVEGTSNPNLYWYRQAAGRGLQLLFYSVGIGQISSEVPQNLSASRPQDRQFILSSKKLLLSDSGFYLCAWSEGQGAFQPQHFGDGTRLSIL.

This chain joins TRBV14 and TRBJ1-5, with D maybe TRBD1 (5 bases). From germline, CDR1 is SGHDN and CDR2 FVKESK. The CDR3 sequence is 14 residues long. With 4 bases removed from V and 4 bases from J, the gap between germline ends came to 11 bases. The CDR3 protein is CASSPQGGNQPQHF. The CDR3 DNA reads as TGTGCCAGCAGCCCCCAGGGTGGGAATCAGCCCCAGCATTTT. The variable domain in full, with the rest retrieved from reference TRBV14 and TRBJ1-5, is EAGVTQFPSHSVIEKGQTVTLRCDPISGHDNLYWYRRVMGKEIKFLLHFVKESKQDESGMPNNRFLAERTGGTYSTLKVQPAELEDSGVYFCASSPQGGNQPQHFGDGTRLSIL.

V gene TRBV9 combines with J gene TRBJ2-7, with a possible D match to TRBD2 (6 bases). Trimming stripped 3 bases from V and 6 bases from J, with 13 bases between. This CDR3 is built from 13 residues. Looked up from germline, CDR1 is SGDLS and CDR2 is YYNGEE. CDR3 sequence reads: CASSGPEGREQYF. CDR3 coding DNA: TGTGCCAGCAGCGGTCCGGAGGGGCGCGAGCAGTACTTC.

CDR3 bases: TGTGCCAGCAGTTACGACAGAGTGCGAAACACCATATATTTT. Translation: CASSYDRVRNTIYF. The V call is TRBV6-5, the J call TRBJ1-3; D might be TRBD1 (5 bases). V was pared by 2 bases and J by 5 bases, with 10 bases between. The CDR3 consists of 14 residues. Germline V CDR1 and CDR2: MNHEY, SVGAGI.

The V and J genes are TRBV29-1 and TRBJ2-1; 7 bases map to TRBD1. From germline, CDR1 is SQVTM and CDR2 ANQGSEA. The CDR3 runs 16 residues. Unmatched junction bases numbered 5, after V lost 0 bases and J lost 0 bases. The CDR3 DNA follows: TGCAGCGTTGAAGATCAGGGGACAGCCTCCTACAATGAGCAGTTCTTC. Protein: CSVEDQGTASYNEQFF.

V gene TRBV6-6 combines with J gene TRBJ2-7, with D unclear. Trimming stripped 0 bases from V and 1 base from J, with 4 bases between. The germline CDR1 and CDR2 sequences are MNHNY and SVGAGI (reference sequence). The length of the CDR3 is 13 residues. Written as DNA, the CDR3 is TGTGCCAGCAGTTACTCGCAGTCCTACGAGCAGTACTTC. Translating it yields CASSYSQSYEQYF.

The chain joins TRBV6-1 to TRBJ2-6, with unresolved D. The CDR3 consists of 17 residues. V lost 3 bases to trimming and J lost 0 bases, with 12 bases between them. The germline V gene encodes CDR1 MNHNS and CDR2 SASEGT. The CDR3 region is CASSENSVSSGANVLTF. The CDR3 DNA sequence: TGTGCCAGCAGTGAGAACAGTGTTAGCTCTGGGGCCAACGTCCTGACTTTC.

This chain's CDR3 is CASSSFYSNEQFF. CDR3 nucleotide sequence: TGTGCCAGCAGTTCTTTTTACTCGAATGAGCAGTTCTTC. The J gene is TRBJ2-1, the V gene TRBV6-2 or TRBV6-3; D not certain. Germline V gene sequence: CDR1 MNHEY, CDR2 SVGEGT. V was shortened by 4 bases and J by 7 bases, with 11 bases between the two germline ends. The CDR3 covers 13 residues.

The V gene is TRBV15, the J gene TRBJ1-1; 9 bases line up with TRBD1. Looked up from germline, CDR1 is LNHNV and CDR2 is YYDKDF (reference sequence). V lost 1 base, J lost 5 bases, and 2 bases stayed unmatched. The CDR3 runs 14 residues. CDR3 sequence (DNA): TGTGCCACCAGCAGAGGGACAGGGGTAACTGAAGCTTTCTTT. Translating gives CATSRGTGVTEAFF.

This rearrangement joins TRBV19 to TRBJ1-3, with D tentatively TRBD1 (6 bases). The CDR3 contains 16 residues. From germline, CDR1 is LNHDA and CDR2 SQIVND (reference sequence). V shed 7 bases and J shed 0 bases, with 16 bases lying between them. The CDR3 DNA reads TGTGCCAGTACCCCCATCGGACAGATCTCTGGAAACACCATATATTTT. It codes for CASTPIGQISGNTIYF.

The chain recombines TRBV20-1 with TRBJ1-5; a weak D match, TRBD1 (6 bases). The germline V gene has CDR1 DFQATT and CDR2 SNEGSKA (reference sequence). The CDR3 contains 15 residues. V was pared by 3 bases and J by 5 bases, with 17 bases between. CDR3 DNA: TGCAGTGCTAGTCTTCCGGGCCCAGGGGATCAGCCCCAGCATTTT. Its protein product is CSASLPGPGDQPQHF.

The J gene is TRBJ2-7, the V gene TRBV5-1; tentatively, D is TRBD2 (5 bases). The CDR3 has 13 residues. Germline loops: CDR1 SGHRS, CDR2 YFSETQ. V shed 4 bases and J shed 7 bases, with 15 bases lying between them. The CDR3 region has the DNA TGCGCCAGCAGCCTGGGGAGCGATAAAGAGCAGTACTTC. Its protein product is CASSLGSDKEQYF.

The CDR3 bases are TGCGCCAGCAGCGCCACCCAGATCATGAACACTGAAGCTTTCTTT. Translating it yields CASSATQIMNTEAFF. The V call is TRBV5-1, the J call TRBJ1-1; D not resolved. Germline CDR1 and CDR2: SGHRS and YFSETQ. The CDR3 extends over 15 amino acids. Trimming took 4 bases from V and 0 from J, leaving 13 bases between them.